This T cell receptor beta chain was identified during a study of response to subunit inactivated influenza vaccine. The CDR3 covers 15 residues. The germline V gene encodes CDR1 WSHSY and CDR2 SAAADI. A single record per CDR3 protein comes from TCRdb applying MiXCR to the RT-PCR reads. The data hold more than 700,000 distinct CDR3 sequences, with 21% observed a single time. On this clonotype: A read error may produce the germline difference seen at one junction end.

The rearrangement links TRBV10-2 to TRBJ2-7; 9 nucleotides line up with TRBD1. This receptor was taken from a middle-aged man who received an inactivated influenza vaccine. The material was PBMCs from blood, obtained about 5 days after vaccination. CDR3 region: CASCPRPDRGYEHYF. The CDR3 region has the DNA TGCGCCAGCTGCCCCCGCCCGGACAGGGGCTACGAGCACTACTTC.